A single sample gave rise to the 10 T cell receptor beta chains below, sequenced in a study of blood T cell repertoires in COVID-19. Using immunoSEQ multiplex PCR, the repertoire was profiled, and TCRdb retains in-frame clones only, with some absent. The sample carries roughly 200,000 clones, about 83% recorded once. Sequenced material: peripheral blood. Receptors were obtained from a man in his forties or fifties with active or convalescent COVID-19.

This chain links TRBV5-4 with TRBJ2-4; D may be TRBD2 (5 bases). The CDR3 spans 16 residues. V dropped 5 bases and J dropped 0 bases, with 15 bases sitting between them. Germline assignment: CDR1 SGHNT and CDR2 YYREEE (reference sequence). CDR3 protein: CASRNRQEGAKNIQYF. CDR3 nucleotide sequence: TGTGCCAGCAGAAACCGACAAGAGGGAGCCAAAAACATTCAGTACTTC.

This clone came up once. The CDR3 bases are TGTGCCAGCTCAGCAGGGGGCACGGAAAAACTGTTTTTT. It translates to CASSAGGTEKLFF. The genes are TRBV18 and TRBJ1-4; the match to TRBD1 covers 8 bases. The junction had 4 bases not matched to a gene; V was cut back by 5 bases and J by 8 bases. Germline CDR1 reads KGHSH; CDR2 reads LQKENI. CDR3 length: 13 amino acids.

This clone was recorded a few times. The chain couples TRBV11-3 to TRBJ2-5; 11 nucleotides agree with TRBD2. CDR1 is SGHNT, CDR2 YENEEA, per germline. The ends lost 1 base at V and 4 bases at J; junction bases unmatched: 11. The CDR3 is 18 residues long. DNA of the CDR3: TGTGCCAGCAGCTTAGGCGCTATACTAGCGGGAGTCCCAGAGACCCAGTACTTC. Translating it yields CASSLGAILAGVPETQYF. Using reference TRBV11-3 and TRBJ2-5 for the parts outside the CDR3, the full variable domain is EAGVVQSPRYKIIEKKQPVAFWCNPISGHNTLYWYLQNLGQGPELLIRYENEEAVDDSQLPKDRFSAERLKGVDSTLKIQPAELGDSAVYLCASSLGAILAGVPETQYFGPGTRLLVL.

V and J are TRBV4-2 and TRBJ1-4; D unresolved. V was trimmed by 0 bases and J by 7 bases, leaving 6 bases between them. The length of the CDR3 is 13 residues. Germline assignment: CDR1 LGHNA and CDR2 YNFKEQ. CDR3 sequence: CASSQETGEKLFF. CDR3 in DNA: TGTGCCAGCAGCCAAGAAACGGGTGAAAAACTGTTTTTT.

This chain connects TRBV12-3 or TRBV12-4 to TRBJ2-1; D is possibly TRBD2 (6 bases). V dropped 5 bases and J dropped 14 bases, with 13 bases sitting between them. The CDR3 has 11 amino acids. The DNA for the CDR3 is TGTGCCAGCAGTGCCGGGACTGCAGAGTTCTTC. As protein: CASSAGTAEFF.

V gene TRBV7-9 combines with J gene TRBJ2-5; 11 bases line up with TRBD1. The CDR3 spans 15 residues. V lost 6 bases and J lost 7; bases outside the gene matches: 10. Per germline, CDR1 SEHNR and CDR2 FQNEAQ (reference sequence). The CDR3 protein is CASRTGTGGEVTQYF. The CDR3 bases are TGTGCCAGCAGAACCGGGACAGGGGGTGAAGTGACCCAGTACTTC.

This chain connects TRBV11-2 to TRBJ2-7; 9 bases fit TRBD1. V lost 1 base to trimming and J lost 4 bases; unmatched junction nucleotides: 5. CDR3 length: 15 amino acids. Germline loops: CDR1 SGHAT, CDR2 FQNNGV. CDR3 bases: TGTGCCAGCAGCTTAGGGACAGGGGCTTTTTACGAGCAGTACTTC. It encodes CASSLGTGAFYEQYF.

The rearrangement uses TRBV7-9 and TRBJ2-2, with D uncertain. The V end lost 4 bases, the J end lost 1 base, and 10 bases lay between the germline ends. There are 15 residues in the CDR3. CDR1 is SEHNR and CDR2 is FQNEAQ in the germline V gene (reference sequence). CDR3 DNA sequence: TGTGCCAGCAGCTATACTCTATGGAACACCGGGGAGCTGTTTTTT. Protein: CASSYTLWNTGELFF.

The chain joins TRBV7-8 to TRBJ1-5, with D possibly matching TRBD1 (6 bases). The CDR3 is 16 amino acids. V was shortened by 5 bases and J by 1 base, with 15 bases between the two germline ends. Germline values: CDR1 SGHVS, CDR2 FQNEAQ. The CDR3 here is CASSPRYRDSNQPQHF. In nucleotides, the CDR3 is TGTGCCAGCAGCCCTCGATACAGGGACAGCAATCAGCCCCAGCATTTT.

The chain has TRBV7-9 and TRBJ1-5; tentatively, D is TRBD1 (5 bases). The V end was cut by 2 bases, the J end by 3 bases, with 11 bases between. The CDR3 extends over 15 amino acids. Germline CDR1 reads SEHNR; CDR2 reads FQNEAQ (reference sequence). The CDR3 DNA is TGTGCCAGCAGCTTATCGGGGGTTGTCAATCAGCCCCAGCATTTT. Encoded protein: CASSLSGVVNQPQHF.